Below, 2 T cell receptor beta chains from the same sample are listed, as sequenced in a study of blood T cells in healthy people across ages. A second PCR, run for about 6 to 11 cycles, used a sample-barcoded 5' primer plus a J-beta primer mix. TCRdb independently ran MiXCR on the 5' RACE reads; one entry per CDR3 protein. The sample shows 580,000 or so distinct CDR3 sequences, around half of them seen only once. The sample comprised blood. All receptors derive from a man at least 80 years old in good health.

V and J are TRBV7-2 and TRBJ2-3; TRBD1 aligns across 9 bases. Trimming cost V 6 bases and J 8 bases; bases outside gene matches: 18. Germline CDR1 and CDR2: SGHTA and FQGNSA. The CDR3 is made up of 17 amino acids. CDR3 loop: CASRSPGTGLLFGTQYF. CDR3 coding DNA: TGTGCCAGCAGGTCACCCGGGACAGGGCTCCTCTTCGGTACGCAGTATTTT.

The CDR3 loop reads CASSFERVNEQFF. The CDR3, as DNA: TGTGCCAGCAGCTTTGAGAGGGTTAATGAGCAGTTCTTC. The chain links TRBV11-2 to TRBJ2-1, with D maybe TRBD2 (5 bases). Per germline, CDR1 SGHAT and CDR2 FQNNGV. The CDR3 loop spans 13 amino acids. V was pared by 3 bases and J by 7 bases, with 10 bases between.